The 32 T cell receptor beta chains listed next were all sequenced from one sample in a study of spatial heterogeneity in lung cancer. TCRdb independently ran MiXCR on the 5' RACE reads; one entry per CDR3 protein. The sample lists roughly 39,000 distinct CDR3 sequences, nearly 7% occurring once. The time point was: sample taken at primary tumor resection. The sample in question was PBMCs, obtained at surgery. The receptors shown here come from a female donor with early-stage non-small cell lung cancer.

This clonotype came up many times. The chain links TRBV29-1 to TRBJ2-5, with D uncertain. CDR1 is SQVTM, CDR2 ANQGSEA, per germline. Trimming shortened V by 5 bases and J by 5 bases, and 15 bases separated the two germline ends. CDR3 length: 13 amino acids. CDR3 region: CSVKTDHLETQYF. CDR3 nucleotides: TGCAGCGTTAAGACGGACCATCTGGAGACCCAGTACTTC.

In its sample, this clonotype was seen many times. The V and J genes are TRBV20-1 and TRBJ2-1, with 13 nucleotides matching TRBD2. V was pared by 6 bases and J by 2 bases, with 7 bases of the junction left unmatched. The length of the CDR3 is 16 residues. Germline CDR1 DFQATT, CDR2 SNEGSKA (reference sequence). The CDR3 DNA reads TGCAGTGCCACCGGGACTAGCGGGGAAACCTACAATGAGCAGTTCTTC. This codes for CSATGTSGETYNEQFF.

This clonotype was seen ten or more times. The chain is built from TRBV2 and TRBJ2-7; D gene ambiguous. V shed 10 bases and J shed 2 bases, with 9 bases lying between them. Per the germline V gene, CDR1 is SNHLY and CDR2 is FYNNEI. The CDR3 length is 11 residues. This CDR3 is CAIYRPYEQYF. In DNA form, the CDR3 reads TGTGCCATCTACAGACCCTACGAGCAGTACTTC.

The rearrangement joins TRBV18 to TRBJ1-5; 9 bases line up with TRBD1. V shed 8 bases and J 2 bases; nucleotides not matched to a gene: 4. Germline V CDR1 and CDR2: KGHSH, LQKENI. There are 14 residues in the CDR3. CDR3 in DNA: TGTGCCAGCACAGGACAGGGGCGCAATCAGCCCCAGCATTTT. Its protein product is CASTGQGRNQPQHF.

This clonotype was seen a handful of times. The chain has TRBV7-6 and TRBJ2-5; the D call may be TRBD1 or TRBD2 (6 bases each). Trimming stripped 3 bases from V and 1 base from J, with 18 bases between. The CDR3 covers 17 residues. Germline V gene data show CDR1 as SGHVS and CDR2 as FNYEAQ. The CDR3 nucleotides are TGTGCCAGCAGCTTCTACGGGGGCTCGACGCGCCAAGAGACCCAGTACTTC. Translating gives CASSFYGGSTRQETQYF.

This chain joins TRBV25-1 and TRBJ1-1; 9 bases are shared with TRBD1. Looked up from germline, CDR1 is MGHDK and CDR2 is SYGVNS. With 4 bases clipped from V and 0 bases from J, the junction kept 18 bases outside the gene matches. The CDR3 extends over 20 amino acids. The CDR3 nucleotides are TGTGCCAGCAGTGGTCTTAATACCGGGACAGGGAAACTCATGAACACTGAAGCTTTCTTT. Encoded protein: CASSGLNTGTGKLMNTEAFF.

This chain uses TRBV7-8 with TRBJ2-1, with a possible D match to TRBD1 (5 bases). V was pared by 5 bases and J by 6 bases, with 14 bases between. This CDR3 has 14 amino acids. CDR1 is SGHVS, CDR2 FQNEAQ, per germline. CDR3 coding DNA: TGTGCCAGCAGCCCCTACAGGTCCCTCAATGAGCAGTTCTTC. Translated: CASSPYRSLNEQFF.

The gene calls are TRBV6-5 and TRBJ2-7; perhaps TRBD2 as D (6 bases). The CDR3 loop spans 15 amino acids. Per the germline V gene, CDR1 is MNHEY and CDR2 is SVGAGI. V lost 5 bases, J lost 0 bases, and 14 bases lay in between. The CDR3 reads CASSRAGTDSYEQYF. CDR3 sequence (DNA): TGTGCCAGCAGTCGCGCCGGGACTGACTCCTACGAGCAGTACTTC.

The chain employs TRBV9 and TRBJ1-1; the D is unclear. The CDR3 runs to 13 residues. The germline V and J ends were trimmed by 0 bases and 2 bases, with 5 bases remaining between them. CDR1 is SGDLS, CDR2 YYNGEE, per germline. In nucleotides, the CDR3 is TGTGCCAGCAGCGTAGAAGTAAACACTGAAGCTTTCTTT. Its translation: CASSVEVNTEAFF.

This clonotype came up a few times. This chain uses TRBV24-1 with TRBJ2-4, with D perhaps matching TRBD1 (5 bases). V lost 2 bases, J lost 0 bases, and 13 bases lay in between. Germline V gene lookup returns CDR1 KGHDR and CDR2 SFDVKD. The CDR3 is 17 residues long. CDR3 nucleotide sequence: TGTGCCACCAGTGATTCCAGGGAAAGCCTAGCCAAAAACATTCAGTACTTC. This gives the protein CATSDSRESLAKNIQYF.

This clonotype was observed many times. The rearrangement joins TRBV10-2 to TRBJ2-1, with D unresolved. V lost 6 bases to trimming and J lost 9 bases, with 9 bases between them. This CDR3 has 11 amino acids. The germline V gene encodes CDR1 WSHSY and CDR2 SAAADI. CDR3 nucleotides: TGCGCCAGCAGAACAGACTTTGAGCAGTTCTTC. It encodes CASRTDFEQFF.

The DNA of the CDR3 is TGTGCCAGCACAACAGGGGGCTATGGCTACACCTTC. Its translation: CASTTGGYGYTF. This rearrangement joins TRBV28 to TRBJ1-2, with 8 nucleotides matching TRBD1. The CDR3 consists of 12 residues. Unmatched junction bases numbered 2, after V lost 7 bases and J lost 4 bases. Germline V gives CDR1 MDHEN, CDR2 SYDVKM.

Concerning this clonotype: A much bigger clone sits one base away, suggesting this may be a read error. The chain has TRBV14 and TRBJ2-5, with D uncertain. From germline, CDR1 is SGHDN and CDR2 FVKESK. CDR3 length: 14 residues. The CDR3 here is CANSQVRAGRFQYF. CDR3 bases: TGTGCCAACAGCCAAGTTCGGGCAGGACGGTTCCAGTACTTC.

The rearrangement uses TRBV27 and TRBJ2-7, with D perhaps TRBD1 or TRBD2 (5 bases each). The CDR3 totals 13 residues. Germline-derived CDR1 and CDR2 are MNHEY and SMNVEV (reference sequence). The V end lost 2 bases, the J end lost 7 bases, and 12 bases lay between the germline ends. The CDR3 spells CASSLAEGREQYF. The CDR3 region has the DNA TGTGCCAGCAGTTTAGCTGAGGGACGGGAGCAGTACTTC.

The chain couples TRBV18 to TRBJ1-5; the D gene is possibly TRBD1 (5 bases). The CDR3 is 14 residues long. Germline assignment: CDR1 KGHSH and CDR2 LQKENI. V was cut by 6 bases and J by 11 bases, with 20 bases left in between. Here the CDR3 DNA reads TGTGCCAGCTCTCCGGGACCCATTGGGTCAGCCCAGCATTTT. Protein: CASSPGPIGSAQHF.

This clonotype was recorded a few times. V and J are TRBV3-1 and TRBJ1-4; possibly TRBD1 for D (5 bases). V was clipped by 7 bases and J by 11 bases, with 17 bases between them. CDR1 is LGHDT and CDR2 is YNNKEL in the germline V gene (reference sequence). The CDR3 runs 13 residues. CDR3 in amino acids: CASNLGQYGKLFF. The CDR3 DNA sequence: TGTGCCAGCAATTTGGGGCAGTACGGTAAACTGTTTTTT.

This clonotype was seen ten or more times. This CDR3 reads CASSEPLQGHYGYTF. In DNA, the CDR3 is TGTGCCAGCAGTGAACCGCTCCAGGGGCACTATGGCTACACCTTC. V gene TRBV2 combines with J gene TRBJ1-2, with TRBD1 as a possible D gene (6 bases). From germline, CDR1 is SNHLY and CDR2 FYNNEI. Trimming took 2 bases from V and 3 from J, leaving 13 bases between them. The CDR3 is made up of 15 amino acids.

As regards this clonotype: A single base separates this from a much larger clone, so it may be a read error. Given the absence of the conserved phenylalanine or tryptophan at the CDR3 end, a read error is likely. In nucleotides, the CDR3 is TGTGCCAGTAGTATGGATTTCCAGGGGGAGCAGTACCTC. The encoded protein is CASSMDFQGEQYL. The chain links TRBV19 to TRBJ2-7, with D perhaps matching TRBD1 (6 bases). Germline values: CDR1 LNHDA, CDR2 SQIVND (reference sequence). This CDR3 region has 13 residues. Trimming shortened V by 3 bases and J by 7 bases, and 13 bases separated the two germline ends.

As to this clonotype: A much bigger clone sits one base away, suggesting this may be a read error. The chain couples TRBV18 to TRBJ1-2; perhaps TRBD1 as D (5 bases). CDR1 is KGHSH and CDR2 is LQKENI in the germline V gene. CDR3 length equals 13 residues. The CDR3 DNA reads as TGTGTCAGCTCACCACCGGCCAGGGACGGCTACACCTTC. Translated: CVSSPPARDGYTF.

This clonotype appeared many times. The CDR3 coding sequence is TGTGCCAGCAGTTTTGGGGGAGATACGCAGTATTTT. Its protein product is CASSFGGDTQYF. The chain couples TRBV12-3 or TRBV12-4 to TRBJ2-3; D tentatively fits TRBD1 or TRBD2 (5 bases each). The CDR3 totals 12 residues. The V and J ends lost 3 bases and 5 bases respectively, with 6 bases between them.

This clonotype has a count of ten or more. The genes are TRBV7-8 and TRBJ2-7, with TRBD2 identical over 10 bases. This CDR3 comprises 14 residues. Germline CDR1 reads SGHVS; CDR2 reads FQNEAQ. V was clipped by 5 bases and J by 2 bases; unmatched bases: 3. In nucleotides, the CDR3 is TGTGCCAGCAGCCGGCTAGCGGGGGCCTACGAGCAGTACTTC. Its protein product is CASSRLAGAYEQYF.

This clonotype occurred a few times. The CDR3 nucleotides read TGTGCCAGCAGTTTACGGGCGGGGGGGCCTGAGACCCAGTACTTC. It is translated as CASSLRAGGPETQYF. The chain combines TRBV28 with TRBJ2-5; 9 bases agree with TRBD2. The CDR3 length is 15 residues. V lost 2 bases, J lost 5 bases, and 6 bases stayed unmatched. Germline V gene data show CDR1 as MDHEN and CDR2 as SYDVKM. Full variable domain (remainder filled in from reference TRBV28 and TRBJ2-5): DVKVTQSSRYLVKRTGEKVFLECVQDMDHENMFWYRQDPGLGLRLIYFSYDVKMKEKGDIPEGYSVSREKKERFSLILESASTNQTSMYLCASSLRAGGPETQYFGPGTRLLVL.

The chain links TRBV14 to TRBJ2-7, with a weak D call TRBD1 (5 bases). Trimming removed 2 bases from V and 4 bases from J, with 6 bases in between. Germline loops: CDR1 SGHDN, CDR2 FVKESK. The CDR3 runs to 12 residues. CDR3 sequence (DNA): TGTGCCAGCAGCCAACACAGGTACGAGCAGTACTTC. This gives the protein CASSQHRYEQYF.

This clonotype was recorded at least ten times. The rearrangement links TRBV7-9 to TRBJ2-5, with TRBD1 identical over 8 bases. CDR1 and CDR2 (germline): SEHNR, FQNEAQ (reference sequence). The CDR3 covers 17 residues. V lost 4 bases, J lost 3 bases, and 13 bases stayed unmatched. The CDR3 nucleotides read TGTGCCAGCAGCTCCAGACAGGGGACCGGATTAAAAGAGACCCAGTACTTC. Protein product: CASSSRQGTGLKETQYF.

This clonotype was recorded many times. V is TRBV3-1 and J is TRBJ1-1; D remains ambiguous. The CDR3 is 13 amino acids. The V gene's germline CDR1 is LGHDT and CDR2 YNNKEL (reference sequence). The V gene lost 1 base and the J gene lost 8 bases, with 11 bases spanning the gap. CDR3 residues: CASSQVSPREAFF. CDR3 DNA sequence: TGTGCCAGCAGCCAAGTAAGCCCCAGGGAAGCTTTCTTT.

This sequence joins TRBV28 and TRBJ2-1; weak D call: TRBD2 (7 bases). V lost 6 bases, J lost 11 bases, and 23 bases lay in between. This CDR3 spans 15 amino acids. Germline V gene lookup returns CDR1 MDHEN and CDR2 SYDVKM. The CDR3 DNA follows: TGTGCCAGCAGAGAGACAGGTATCCTCGGGAGGAAGCAGTTCTTC. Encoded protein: CASRETGILGRKQFF.

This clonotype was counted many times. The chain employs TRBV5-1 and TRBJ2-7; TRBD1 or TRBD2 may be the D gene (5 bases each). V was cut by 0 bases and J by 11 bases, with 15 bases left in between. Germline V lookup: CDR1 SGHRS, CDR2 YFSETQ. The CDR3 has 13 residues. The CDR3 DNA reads TGCGCCAGCAGCTTGGCCGTTGCCGGGGACGAGTACTTC. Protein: CASSLAVAGDEYF.

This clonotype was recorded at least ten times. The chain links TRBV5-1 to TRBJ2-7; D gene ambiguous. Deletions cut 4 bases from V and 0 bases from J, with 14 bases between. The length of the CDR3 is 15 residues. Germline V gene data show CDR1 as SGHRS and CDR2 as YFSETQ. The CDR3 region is CASSPRLVTSYEQYF. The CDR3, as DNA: TGCGCCAGCAGCCCCCGACTCGTGACCTCCTACGAGCAGTACTTC.

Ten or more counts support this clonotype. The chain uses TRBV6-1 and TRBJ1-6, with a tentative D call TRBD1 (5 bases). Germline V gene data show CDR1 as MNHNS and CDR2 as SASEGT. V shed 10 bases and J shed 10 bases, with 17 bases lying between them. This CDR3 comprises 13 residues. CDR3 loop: CAIRDGALSPLHF. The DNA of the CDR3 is TGTGCCATCCGAGATGGGGCTTTGTCACCCCTCCACTTT.

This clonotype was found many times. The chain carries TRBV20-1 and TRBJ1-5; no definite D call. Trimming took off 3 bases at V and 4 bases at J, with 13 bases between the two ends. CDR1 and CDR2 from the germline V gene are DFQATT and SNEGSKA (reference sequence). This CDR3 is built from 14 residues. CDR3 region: CSASVPGVNQPQHF. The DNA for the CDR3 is TGCAGTGCTAGCGTCCCTGGGGTAAATCAGCCCCAGCATTTT.

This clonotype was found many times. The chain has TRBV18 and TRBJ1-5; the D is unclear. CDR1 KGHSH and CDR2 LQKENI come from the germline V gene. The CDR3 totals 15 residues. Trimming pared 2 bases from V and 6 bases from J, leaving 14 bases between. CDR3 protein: CASSPGSGGVQPQHF. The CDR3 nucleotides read TGTGCCAGCTCACCAGGGTCAGGTGGGGTTCAGCCCCAGCATTTT.

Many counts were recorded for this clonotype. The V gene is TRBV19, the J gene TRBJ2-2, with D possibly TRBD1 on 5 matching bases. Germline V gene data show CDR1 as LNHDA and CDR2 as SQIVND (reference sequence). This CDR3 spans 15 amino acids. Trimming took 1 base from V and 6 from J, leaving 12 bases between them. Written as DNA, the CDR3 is TGTGCCAGTAGTATAGGGTGGCAGGGTGCCGGGGAGCTGTTTTTT. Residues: CASSIGWQGAGELFF. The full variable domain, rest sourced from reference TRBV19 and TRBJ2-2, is DGGITQSPKYLFRKEGQNVTLSCEQNLNHDAMYWYRQDPGQGLRLIYYSQIVNDFQKGDIAEGYSVSREKKESFPLTVTSAQKNPTAFYLCASSIGWQGAGELFFGEGSRLTVL.